This T cell receptor beta chain was identified during a study of T cell repertoires in cytomegalovirus infection. Study overall: It can be stated that public TCR beta signatures indicated CMV infection as well as a matching HLA type.

TCRdb reprocessed the reads with MiXCR, giving one entry per CDR3 protein. Of 46,000 or so distinct CDR3 sequences listed, 20% to 25% are singletons. In this sample, this clonotype turned up a few times. The target antigen is unknown. V lost 9 bases to trimming and J lost 0 bases; unmatched junction nucleotides: 4. This CDR3 has 15 residues. Germline V lookup: CDR1 LNHDA, CDR2 SQIVND (reference sequence). General observations from the study: Within the response measured ex vivo, HLA-C-restricted CMV-specific TCR beta clonotypes were dominant.

The TCR comes from a human donor in good health (CMV status not recorded). Some clones in this sample may be carry-over from other donors' samples. Material for sequencing was PBMCs, sequenced either directly or after in vitro stimulation (not recorded which). The chain carries TRBV19 and TRBJ2-2; 10 bases are shared with TRBD2. The CDR3 region is CASHLAGANTGELFF. The DNA for the CDR3 is TGTGCCAGCCATCTAGCGGGAGCGAACACCGGGGAGCTGTTTTTT.